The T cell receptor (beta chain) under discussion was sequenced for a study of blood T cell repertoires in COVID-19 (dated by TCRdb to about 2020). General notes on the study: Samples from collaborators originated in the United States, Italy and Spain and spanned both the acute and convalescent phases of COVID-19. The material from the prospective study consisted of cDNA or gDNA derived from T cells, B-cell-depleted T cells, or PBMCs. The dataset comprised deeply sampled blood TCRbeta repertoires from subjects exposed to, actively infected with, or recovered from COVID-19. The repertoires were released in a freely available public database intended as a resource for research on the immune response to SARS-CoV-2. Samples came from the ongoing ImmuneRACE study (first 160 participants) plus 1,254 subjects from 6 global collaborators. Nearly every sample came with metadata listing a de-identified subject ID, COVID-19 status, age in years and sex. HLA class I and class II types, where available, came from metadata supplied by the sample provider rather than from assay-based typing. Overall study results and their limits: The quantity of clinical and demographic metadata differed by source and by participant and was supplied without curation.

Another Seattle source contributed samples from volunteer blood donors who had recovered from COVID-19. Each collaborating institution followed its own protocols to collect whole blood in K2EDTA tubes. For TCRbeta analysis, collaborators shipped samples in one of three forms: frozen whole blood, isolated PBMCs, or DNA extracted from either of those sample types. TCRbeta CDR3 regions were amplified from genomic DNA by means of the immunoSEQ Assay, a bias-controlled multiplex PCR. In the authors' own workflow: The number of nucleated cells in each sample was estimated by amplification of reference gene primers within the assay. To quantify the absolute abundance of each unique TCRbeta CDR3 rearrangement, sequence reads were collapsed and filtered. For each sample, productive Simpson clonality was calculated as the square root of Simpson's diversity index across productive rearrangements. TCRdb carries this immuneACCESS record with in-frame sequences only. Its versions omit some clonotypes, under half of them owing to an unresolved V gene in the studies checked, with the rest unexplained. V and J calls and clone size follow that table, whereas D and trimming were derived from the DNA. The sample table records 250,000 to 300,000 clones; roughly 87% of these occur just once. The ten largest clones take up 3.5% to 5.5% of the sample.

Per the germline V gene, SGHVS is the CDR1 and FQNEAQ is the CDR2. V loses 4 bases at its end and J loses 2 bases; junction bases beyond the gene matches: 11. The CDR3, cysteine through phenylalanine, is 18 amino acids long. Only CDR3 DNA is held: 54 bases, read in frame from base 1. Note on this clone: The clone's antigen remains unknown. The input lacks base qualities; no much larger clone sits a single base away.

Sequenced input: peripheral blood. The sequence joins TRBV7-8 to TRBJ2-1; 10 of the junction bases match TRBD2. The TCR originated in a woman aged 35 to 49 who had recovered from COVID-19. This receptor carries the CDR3 CASSSGRASGSPYNEQFF. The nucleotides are TGTGCCAGCAGCTCGGGGAGAGCTAGCGGGAGTCCCTACAATGAGCAGTTCTTC. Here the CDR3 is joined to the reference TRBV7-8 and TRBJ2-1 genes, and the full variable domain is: GAGVSQSPRYKVAKRGQDVALRCDPISGHVSLFWYQQALGQGPEFLTYFQNEAQLDKSGLPSDRFFAERPEGSVSTLKIQRTQQEDSAVYLCASSSGRASGSPYNEQFFGPGTRLTVL.